This is a list of T cell receptor beta chains from one sample in a study of beta chain features in type 1 diabetes. Profiling relied on immunoSEQ multiplex PCR, and the TCRdb table lists in-frame clones only, not all of them. The data show a few hundred thousand clones, under 20% seen once. Sequenced: naive CD4+ T cells from blood. These receptors were collected from a man in his thirties or forties with type 1 diabetes. The CDR3 runs from the conserved cysteine through the conserved F or W. Fields, in order: clone size, D gene, V gene, J gene, CDR3 protein, CDR3 DNA. D genes are given only for firm matches. The listing skips clone size in some rows; elsewhere it reads once, few, many or a size class.

NA,NA,TRBV28,TRBJ2-5,CASTVDGFQETQYF,TGTGCCAGCACCGTGGACGGATTCCAAGAGACCCAGTACTTC
NA,NA,TRBV30,TRBJ1-2,CAWSVNQKGYTF,TGTGCCTGGAGTGTAAACCAGAAAGGCTACACCTTC
NA,NA,TRBV7-9,TRBJ2-7,CASSLELGGEQYF,TGTGCCAGCAGCTTAGAACTAGGCGGCGAGCAGTACTTC
NA,NA,TRBV5-1,TRBJ2-2,CASSLAQAVPGELFF,TGCGCCAGCAGCTTGGCCCAGGCGGTACCCGGGGAGCTGTTTTTT
NA,NA,TRBV29-1,TRBJ2-5,CSVADSLQETQYF,TGCAGCGTGGCGGACAGCCTACAAGAGACCCAGTACTTC
NA,TRBD2,TRBV29-1,TRBJ2-3,CVGLAGTDTQYF,TGCGTAGGCCTAGCGGGCACAGATACGCAGTATTTT
few,TRBD2,TRBV7-2,TRBJ2-5,CASSLAGLAGRETQYF,TGTGCCAGCAGCTTAGCGGGACTAGCGGGAAGGGAGACCCAGTACTTC
few,NA,TRBV28,TRBJ2-7,CASSYQGTYEQYF,TGTGCCAGCAGTTACCAGGGAACCTACGAGCAGTACTTC
NA,NA,TRBV7-9,TRBJ1-2,CASSLAVGYTF,TGTGCCAGCAGCCTAGCTGTGGGCTACACCTTC
few,NA,TRBV7-2,TRBJ1-4,CASSLGSLNEELFF,TGTGCCAGCAGCTTAGGCAGCCTCAACGAGGAACTGTTTTTT
few,TRBD1,TRBV14,TRBJ2-1,CASSQLDRGNGEQFF,TGTGCCAGCAGCCAACTCGACAGGGGGAACGGTGAGCAGTTCTTC
few,NA,TRBV7-9,TRBJ2-4,CASRKDIYGDIQYF,TGTGCCAGCAGGAAGGACATATATGGGGACATTCAGTACTTC
NA,NA,TRBV4-3,TRBJ2-7,CASSYGQLNEQYF,TGCGCCAGCAGCTACGGACAGCTGAACGAGCAGTACTTC
few,NA,TRBV28,TRBJ2-7,CASSLQSRGYEQYF,TGTGCCAGCAGTTTACAGAGTCGGGGCTACGAGCAGTACTTC
few,TRBD2,TRBV30,TRBJ2-5,CACTTERGETQYF,TGTGCCTGTACCACCGAGCGGGGGGAGACCCAGTACTTC
NA,NA,TRBV5-1,TRBJ2-7,CASSLTSSYEQYF,TGCGCCAGCAGCTTGACGAGCTCCTACGAGCAGTACTTC
NA,NA,TRBV7-9,TRBJ2-5,CASSFRAPGETQYF,TGTGCCAGCAGCTTCAGAGCTCCAGGGGAGACCCAGTACTTC
NA,TRBD2,TRBV27,TRBJ2-3,CASSYGRGTDTQYF,TGTGCCAGCAGTTACGGGAGGGGCACAGATACGCAGTATTTT
NA,NA,TRBV30,TRBJ1-1,CAWSWGVGTEAFF,TGTGCCTGGAGTTGGGGGGTCGGAACTGAAGCTTTCTTT
NA,NA,TRBV10-3,TRBJ2-5,CAISAGKETQYF,TGTGCCATCAGTGCGGGTAAAGAGACCCAGTACTTC
NA,NA,TRBV10-3,TRBJ2-5,CATHANLKETQYF,TGTGCCACTCACGCAAACCTTAAAGAGACCCAGTACTTC
NA,NA,TRBV29-1,TRBJ2-1,CSVSGLPSSYNEQFF,TGCAGCGTGAGTGGACTGCCCAGCTCCTACAATGAGCAGTTCTTC
NA,TRBD2,TRBV5-1,TRBJ2-1,CASSLLTSGRNEQFF,TGCGCCAGCAGCTTGCTGACTAGCGGGAGGAATGAGCAGTTCTTC
few,TRBD2,TRBV10-3,TRBJ2-7,CAISERTPQERGFYEQYF,TGTGCCATCAGTGAAAGAACCCCCCAAGAGCGGGGCTTCTACGAGCAGTACTTC
few,TRBD2,TRBV28,TRBJ2-4,CASSFPTLAGAKNIQYF,TGTGCCAGCAGTTTTCCGACACTAGCGGGAGCCAAAAACATTCAGTACTTC
NA,TRBD2,TRBV11-2,TRBJ2-3,CASTTSGSDTQYF,TGTGCCAGCACCACTAGCGGATCAGATACGCAGTATTTT
NA,TRBD2,TRBV30,TRBJ2-7,CAFRLAGSSYEQYF,TGTGCCTTCCGACTAGCGGGAAGCTCCTACGAGCAGTACTTC
few,NA,TRBV2,TRBJ2-7,CASSEGLGTQDF,TGTGCCAGCAGTGAAGGATTGGGGACCCAGGACTTC
NA,NA,TRBV27,TRBJ2-5,CASSMATGTQYF,TGTGCCAGCAGTATGGCTACGGGGACCCAGTACTTC
few,TRBD2,TRBV29-1,TRBJ2-7,CSVTSGRTYEQYF,TGCAGCGTGACTAGCGGGAGGACGTACGAGCAGTACTTC
few,NA,TRBV9,TRBJ2-1,CASSVERNGEQFF,TGTGCCAGCAGCGTAGAACGAAATGGGGAGCAGTTCTTC
few,NA,TRBV14,TRBJ2-3,CASSRWMYGTDTQYF,TGTGCCAGCAGCCGATGGATGTACGGCACAGATACGCAGTATTTT